These T cell receptor beta chains were read from a single sample in a study of blood T cell repertoires in COVID-19. Only in-frame clones appear in the TCRdb table, and some are missing; sequencing was by immunoSEQ multiplex PCR. The sample holds tens of thousands of clones, approximately 88% seen once. The sample taken for sequencing was peripheral blood. These receptors originate from a man over 45 with COVID-19, enrolled during active disease. Each CDR3 is given with its conserved first and last residue. D genes are given only for firm matches. Some rows have no size entry. The others give once, few or many, or a class for an expanded clone.

TRBV27	.	.	TRBJ1-6	16	CASSLTLRDTNSPLHF	TGTGCCAGCAGTTTAACCCTTAGGGACACTAATTCACCCCTCCACTTT
TRBV5-5	.	.	TRBJ1-1	12	CASSFAQGEAFF	TGTGCCAGCAGCTTCGCCCAGGGGGAAGCTTTCTTT
TRBV7-3	.	.	TRBJ1-3	16	CASSLTSGASGNTIYF	TGTGCCAGCAGCTTAACGTCAGGGGCCTCTGGAAACACCATATATTTT
TRBV4-1	.	.	TRBJ2-2	16	CASSQDPSSSGGELFF	TGCGCCAGCAGCCAAGATCCCTCTTCGAGTGGCGGGGAGCTGTTTTTT
TRBV10-2	.	.	TRBJ1-2	15	CASSNENGEFYGYTF	TGCGCCAGCAGTAACGAGAACGGGGAATTCTATGGCTACACCTTC
TRBV10-3	.	TRBD2	TRBJ2-5	14	CAIKGTSGGETQYF	TGTGCCATCAAAGGGACTAGCGGGGGAGAGACCCAGTACTTC
TRBV7-8	once	TRBD1	TRBJ1-6	17	CASSSTGGVRYNSPLHF	TGTGCCAGCAGCTCAACAGGGGGCGTAAGGTATAATTCACCCCTCCACTTT
TRBV7-3	.	TRBD1	TRBJ1-6	14	CASNTGTGASPLHF	TGTGCCAGCAACACCGGGACAGGGGCATCACCCCTCCACTTT
TRBV15	.	TRBD1	TRBJ2-7	15	CATSRARGLSYEQYF	TGTGCCACCAGCAGAGCGAGGGGGCTCTCCTACGAGCAGTACTTC
TRBV5-1	.	.	TRBJ1-1	14	CASSLSSASGQAFF	TGCGCCAGCAGCTTAAGTTCAGCGTCCGGCCAAGCTTTCTTT
TRBV18	few	TRBD1	TRBJ2-7	15	CASSLPGTGTYEQYF	TGTGCCAGCTCACTCCCCGGGACAGGGACCTACGAGCAGTACTTC
TRBV18	.	.	TRBJ2-3	13	CASSPRLADTQYF	TGTGCCAGCTCACCACGGCTAGCAGATACGCAGTATTTT
TRBV19	.	TRBD1	TRBJ1-1	13	CASSTQGATEAFF	TGTGCCAGTAGTACCCAGGGGGCCACTGAAGCTTTCTTT
TRBV10-3	.	.	TRBJ2-1	12	CANRTLWDEQFF	TGTGCCAATAGGACACTTTGGGATGAGCAGTTCTTC
TRBV18	.	.	TRBJ2-2	16	CASSPVEGRITGELFF	TGTGCCAGCTCACCCGTCGAGGGAAGAATCACCGGGGAGCTGTTTTTT
TRBV7-9	.	.	TRBJ1-1	15	CASSSPVGGHTEAFF	TGTGCCAGCAGCTCTCCCGTCGGGGGTCACACTGAAGCTTTCTTT
TRBV18	many	TRBD1	TRBJ1-6	15	CASSLQGEDNSPLHF	TGTGCCAGCTCACTACAGGGGGAGGATAATTCACCCCTCCACTTT
TRBV11-2	.	TRBD1	TRBJ1-3	18	CASSVLFGQGARGNTIYF	TGTGCCAGCAGCGTACTCTTTGGACAGGGGGCACGAGGAAACACCATATATTTT
TRBV7-9	.	.	TRBJ2-1	13	CAIPAQGLNEQFF	TGTGCCATCCCGGCTCAGGGCTTGAATGAGCAGTTCTTC
TRBV10-1	.	TRBD2	TRBJ2-2	15	CASSDGAGGLGELFF	TGCGCCAGCAGTGACGGCGCGGGGGGGCTGGGGGAGCTGTTTTTT
TRBV7-9	medium-sized	.	TRBJ2-7	16	CASSSTTEQISYEQYF	TGTGCCAGCAGCTCAACGACAGAGCAAATTTCCTACGAGCAGTACTTC
TRBV28	.	.	TRBJ1-3	15	CASIPRPGSGNTIYF	TGTGCCAGCATCCCACGGCCCGGGTCTGGAAACACCATATATTTT
TRBV28	.	TRBD1	TRBJ2-7	17	CASSLDRGGLGWDEQYF	TGTGCCAGCAGTTTGGACAGGGGGGGATTAGGTTGGGACGAGCAGTACTTC
TRBV5-8	.	.	TRBJ2-3	16	CASSFYLARSTDTQYF	TGTGCCAGCAGCTTCTATCTAGCGAGGAGCACAGATACGCAGTATTTT
TRBV7-3	.	.	TRBJ1-1	15	CASSWQGRRNTEAFF	TGTGCCAGCAGCTGGCAGGGAAGGAGGAACACTGAAGCTTTCTTT
TRBV12-3/TRBV12-4	.	.	TRBJ2-2	13	CAFGRGWTGELFF	TGTGCCTTCGGCAGGGGTTGGACCGGGGAGCTGTTTTTT
TRBV7-9	.	.	TRBJ2-7	16	CASSQLSPGASYEQYF	TGTGCCAGCAGCCAATTAAGCCCAGGGGCATCCTACGAGCAGTACTTC
TRBV11-3	few	TRBD1	TRBJ2-7	14	CASSRDRISYEQYF	TGTGCCAGCAGCCGGGACAGGATCTCCTACGAGCAGTACTTC
TRBV7-9	once	TRBD1	TRBJ1-1	13	CASSQQGARVAFF	TGTGCCAGCAGCCAACAGGGGGCGCGGGTAGCTTTCTTT
TRBV10-3	.	.	TRBJ1-1	15	CAISRIGRENTEAFF	TGTGCCATCAGCCGAATTGGACGGGAGAACACTGAAGCTTTCTTT
TRBV27	.	TRBD2	TRBJ2-2	17	CASSLGTGTSWTGELFF	TGTGCCAGCAGTTTGGGGACCGGGACTAGCTGGACCGGGGAGCTGTTTTTT
TRBV9	.	.	TRBJ1-2	15	CASSVDGGYNYGYTF	TGTGCCAGCAGCGTAGATGGAGGCTATAACTATGGCTACACCTTC
TRBV7-8	.	.	TRBJ1-5	14	CASSPTTGPQPQHF	TGTGCCAGCAGCCCCACGACAGGACCTCAGCCCCAGCATTTT
TRBV6-5	once	.	TRBJ1-2	13	CASSPGEIGGYTF	TGTGCCAGCAGTCCAGGGGAAATTGGTGGCTACACCTTC
TRBV6-5	once	TRBD1	TRBJ1-1	16	CASSYSGTGRATEAFF	TGTGCCAGCAGTTACTCGGGGACAGGGAGAGCCACTGAAGCTTTCTTT
TRBV28	.	.	TRBJ1-2	14	CASNRMGHYYGYTF	TGTGCCAGCAACCGAATGGGACACTACTATGGCTACACCTTC
TRBV19	.	TRBD1	TRBJ2-2	17	CASTYLVGQGGSGELFF	TGTGCCAGTACTTACTTAGTGGGACAGGGAGGATCCGGGGAGCTGTTTTTT
TRBV6-5	.	TRBD1	TRBJ1-1	16	CASSYSGGGFSTEAFF	TGTGCCAGCAGTTACTCAGGGGGCGGTTTCAGCACTGAAGCTTTCTTT
TRBV5-6	.	TRBD2	TRBJ2-3	15	CASSRGGASTDTQYF	TGTGCCAGCAGCCGCGGGGGGGCTAGCACAGATACGCAGTATTTT
TRBV4-1	once	.	TRBJ2-2	15	CASSRVEYSAGELFF	TGCGCCAGCAGCCGCGTTGAGTACTCTGCCGGGGAGCTGTTTTTT
TRBV7-2	.	.	TRBJ2-5	13	CASSLDRQETQYF	TGTGCCAGCAGCCTCGACAGACAAGAGACCCAGTACTTC
TRBV7-2	.	TRBD2	TRBJ2-1	17	CAAKRAGGPISYNEQFF	TGTGCCGCGAAACGGGCGGGGGGGCCCATCTCCTACAATGAGCAGTTCTTC
TRBV2	.	TRBD1	TRBJ1-1	15	CASSETGTGNTEAFF	TGTGCCAGCAGTGAAACCGGGACAGGGAACACTGAAGCTTTCTTT